The 15 T cell receptor beta chains below all came from one sample that was sequenced in a study of cytomegalovirus exposure and HLA in healthy donors. The PCR had 60 Vbeta and 13 Jbeta primers. Profiled with immunoSEQ multiplex PCR; TCRdb holds only in-frame clones, not every one. Of approximately 150,000 clones in the sample, roughly 80% were seen once. The material sequenced was PBMCs. The receptors originated from a female donor in good health and CMV-seronegative.

The CDR3 reads CASSPKGQPLPYGYTF. The CDR3 coding sequence is TGTGCCAGCAGTCCCAAGGGGCAGCCGCTCCCCTATGGCTACACCTTC. The V call is TRBV27, the J call TRBJ1-2; D perhaps matches TRBD1 (5 bases). V lost 5 bases, J lost 4 bases, and 20 bases lay in between. The CDR3 is made up of 16 amino acids. CDR1 is MNHEY and CDR2 is SMNVEV in the germline V gene (reference sequence).

In nucleotides, the CDR3 is TGTGCCAGCAGCCCGGGACTAGCGGGGTACGAGCAGTACTTC. This encodes CASSPGLAGYEQYF. The rearrangement uses TRBV6-6 and TRBJ2-7, with 13 bases matching TRBD2. CDR3 length: 14 residues. Germline CDR1 reads MNHNY; CDR2 reads SVGAGI (reference sequence). Unmatched junction bases numbered 3, after V lost 6 bases and J lost 4 bases.

This clone appeared a single time. The rearrangement uses TRBV7-3 and TRBJ2-1; maybe TRBD2 (6 bases). The CDR3 extends over 13 amino acids. The V gene's germline CDR1 is SGHTA and CDR2 FQGTGA. Trimming took 3 bases from V and 7 from J, leaving 10 bases between them. CDR3 nucleotides: TGTGCCAGCAGCTTTTCCGGGACTAATGAGCAGTTCTTC. It is translated as CASSFSGTNEQFF.

The rearrangement joins TRBV11-3 to TRBJ2-5, with 7 bases that match TRBD2. CDR3 size: 19 residues. The J segment lost 4 bases and the V segment lost 3 bases, leaving 20 bases of the junction unmatched. Germline assignment: CDR1 SGHNT and CDR2 YENEEA. CDR3 sequence (DNA): TGTGCCAGCAGCTTTAGTCGGTCGAGGCGGGAGAGGTTTGGAGAGACCCAGTACTTC. Its translation: CASSFSRSRRERFGETQYF.

The chain links TRBV6-6 to TRBJ1-3, with TRBD1 identical over 10 bases. Germline V CDR1 and CDR2: MNHNY, SVGAGI (reference sequence). The trim removed 8 bases at V and 4 bases at J, leaving 2 bases unmatched. The CDR3 covers 13 residues. The CDR3 nucleotides are TGTGCCAGCGGGACAGGGGAGGGAAACACCATATATTTT. It translates to CASGTGEGNTIYF.

The chain has TRBV5-1 and TRBJ1-1, with TRBD1 identical over 12 bases. The CDR3 has 17 residues. V trimming: 2 bases; J trimming: 3 bases; junction bases outside the gene matches: 8. The V gene's germline CDR1 is SGHRS and CDR2 YFSETQ. The CDR3 is CASSFGTGGLGDTEAFF. The CDR3 DNA reads TGCGCCAGCAGCTTCGGGACAGGGGGCCTTGGTGACACTGAAGCTTTCTTT.

The CDR3 spells CASSWQGQATSEAFF. In nucleotides, the CDR3 is TGTGCCAGCAGTTGGCAAGGGCAGGCGACTAGTGAAGCTTTCTTT. V usage is TRBV6-6 and J usage is TRBJ1-1; D call uncertain. The length of the CDR3 is 15 residues. The V gene lost 4 bases and the J gene lost 7 bases, with 19 bases spanning the gap. From germline, CDR1 is MNHNY and CDR2 SVGAGI (reference sequence).

The gene calls are TRBV19 and TRBJ1-2; possible D gene TRBD1, 5 bases. In germline, CDR1 is LNHDA, CDR2 SQIVND (reference sequence). The CDR3 consists of 14 residues. With 5 bases removed from V and 4 bases from J, the gap between germline ends came to 14 bases. CDR3 sequence reads: CASSRTAQGYGYTF. CDR3 sequence (DNA): TGTGCCAGTAGTCGCACAGCCCAGGGCTATGGCTACACCTTC.

Points on this clone: Sequence at one end of the junction differs from germline and may be a read error. DNA of the CDR3: TGTTCCAGCGGGGGGTCTAACTATGGCTACACCTTC. Translation gives CSSGGSNYGYTF. The genes are TRBV7-9 and TRBJ1-2, with D possibly matching TRBD1 (5 bases). Germline V gives CDR1 SEHNR, CDR2 FQNEAQ (reference sequence). The CDR3 length is 12 residues.

The V and J genes are TRBV18 and TRBJ1-5; TRBD1 might be the D (5 bases). Germline CDR1 reads KGHSH; CDR2 reads LQKENI. V was clipped by 2 bases and J by 1 base, with 15 bases between them. CDR3 size: 17 residues. In nucleotides, the CDR3 is TGTGCCAGCTCACCAAATGACAGAGGCTTCAGCAATCAGCCCCAGCATTTT. Translating gives CASSPNDRGFSNQPQHF.

This chain uses TRBV5-6 with TRBJ1-2, with 7 positions matching TRBD1. Germline V gene lookup returns CDR1 SGHDT and CDR2 YYEEEE. The CDR3 extends over 14 amino acids. V was clipped by 4 bases and J by 4 bases; unmatched bases: 7. The CDR3: CASSRRGAAYGYTF. The DNA of the CDR3 is TGTGCCAGCAGCCGCAGGGGGGCGGCCTATGGCTACACCTTC.

This clone was seen only once. The V call is TRBV27, the J call TRBJ1-2; possibly TRBD1 for D (5 bases). The CDR3 has 15 amino acids. Germline loops: CDR1 MNHEY, CDR2 SMNVEV (reference sequence). V shed 5 bases and J shed 4 bases, with 17 bases lying between them. CDR3 in DNA: TGTGCCAGCAGTAATGCCCCGGGACTTATCTATGGCTACACCTTC. It specifies CASSNAPGLIYGYTF.

V is TRBV2 and J is TRBJ1-5, with D maybe TRBD1 (5 bases). The CDR3 extends over 16 amino acids. From germline, CDR1 is SNHLY and CDR2 FYNNEI. Deletions cut 4 bases from V and 3 bases from J, with 16 bases between. Written as DNA, the CDR3 is TGTGCCAGCAGTGTATCAGGGCAGACATACAATCAGCCCCAGCATTTT. As protein: CASSVSGQTYNQPQHF. Supplemented by reference TRBV2 and TRBJ1-5, the full variable domain reads EPEVTQTPSHQVTQMGQEVILRCVPISNHLYFYWYRQILGQKVEFLVSFYNNEISEKSEIFDDQFSVERPDGSNFTLKIRSTKLEDSAMYFCASSVSGQTYNQPQHFGDGTRLSIL.

V is TRBV5-1 and J is TRBJ1-5; 10 bases map to TRBD1. CDR3 length: 15 residues. From germline, CDR1 is SGHRS and CDR2 YFSETQ. V shed 4 bases, J shed 5 bases, and the junction held 6 bases outside the gene matches. The CDR3 bases are TGCGCCAGCAGCACGGACGGACAGGGGGATCAGCCCCAGCATTTT. This sequence encodes CASSTDGQGDQPQHF.

In this sample, this clone turned up a few times. J is TRBJ1-1 and V is TRBV6-1, with 8 bases lining up with TRBD1. Per germline, CDR1 MNHNS and CDR2 SASEGT. With V trimmed by 6 bases and J by 1 base, 4 bases remained unmatched. This CDR3 region has 14 residues. The CDR3 sequence is CASRPRGQNTEAFF. CDR3 nucleotide sequence: TGTGCCAGCAGACCCAGGGGGCAGAACACTGAAGCTTTCTTT.